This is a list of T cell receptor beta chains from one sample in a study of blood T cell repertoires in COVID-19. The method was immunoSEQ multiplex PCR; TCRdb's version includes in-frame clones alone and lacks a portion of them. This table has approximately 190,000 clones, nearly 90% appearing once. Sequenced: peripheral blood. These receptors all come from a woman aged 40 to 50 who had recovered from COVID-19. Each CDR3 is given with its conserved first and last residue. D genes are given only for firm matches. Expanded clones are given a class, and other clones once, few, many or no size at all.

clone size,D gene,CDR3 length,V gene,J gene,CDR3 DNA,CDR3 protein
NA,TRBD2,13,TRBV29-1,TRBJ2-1,TGCAGCGTTAGGACTAGCGGGAATGGCGAGCAGTTCTTC,CSVRTSGNGEQFF
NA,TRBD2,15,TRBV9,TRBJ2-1,TGTGCCAGCAGCGTACAGGCTAGCGGGGGGAATGAGCAGTTCTTC,CASSVQASGGNEQFF
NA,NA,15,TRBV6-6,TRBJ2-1,TGTGCCAGCAGTTATTCCCAGCAGGGTAGGGATGAGCAGTTCTTC,CASSYSQQGRDEQFF
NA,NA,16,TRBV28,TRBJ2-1,TGTGCCAGCAGTTTACTAGTGAGCGGGTCTTACAATGAGCAGTTCTTC,CASSLLVSGSYNEQFF
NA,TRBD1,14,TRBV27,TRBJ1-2,TGTGCCAGCAGGACAGGGGCGACTTTCTATGGCTACACCTTC,CASRTGATFYGYTF
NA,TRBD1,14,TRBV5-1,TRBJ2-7,TGCGCCAGCAGTTTAGTGGACAGGGCCAACGAGCAGTACTTC,CASSLVDRANEQYF
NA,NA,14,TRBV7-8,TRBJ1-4,TGTGCCAGCAGCCGGGGACTTGTCGGTGAAAAACTGTTTTTT,CASSRGLVGEKLFF
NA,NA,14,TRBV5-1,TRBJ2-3,TGCGCCAGCAGCTTGATGGAGGGGTCAGATACGCAGTATTTT,CASSLMEGSDTQYF
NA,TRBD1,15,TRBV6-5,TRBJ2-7,TGTGCCAGCAGACGGACGGGACAGGGTCCCTACGAGCAGTACTTC,CASRRTGQGPYEQYF
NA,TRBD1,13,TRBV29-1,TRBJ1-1,TGCAGCGTTGGGACAGGCGTGAACACTGAAGCTTTCTTT,CSVGTGVNTEAFF
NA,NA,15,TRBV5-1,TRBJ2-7,TGCGCCAGCAGCTTAGGAGCTGGGCGGGACTCCGAGCAGTACTTC,CASSLGAGRDSEQYF
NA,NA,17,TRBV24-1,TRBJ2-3,TGTGCCACCAGTGATCACTTCCGGACCGGCGGGGCAGATACGCAGTATTTT,CATSDHFRTGGADTQYF
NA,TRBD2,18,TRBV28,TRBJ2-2,TGTGCCAGCAGTTTACTTGGGCGCTTCCGGGAGGACACCGGGGAGCTGTTTTTT,CASSLLGRFREDTGELFF
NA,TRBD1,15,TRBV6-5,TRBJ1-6,TGTGCCAGCAGAGGACAGGGTGGGAATAATTCACCCCTCCACTTT,CASRGQGGNNSPLHF
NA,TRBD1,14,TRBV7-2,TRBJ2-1,TGTGCCAGCAGTTTACGACAGGGTAACAATGAGCAGTTCTTC,CASSLRQGNNEQFF
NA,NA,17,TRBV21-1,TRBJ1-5,TGTGCCAGCAGCCGACCGGGACAGGGTTTGAGGCATCAGCCCCAGCATTTT,CASSRPGQGLRHQPQHF
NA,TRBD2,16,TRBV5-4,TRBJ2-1,TGTGCCAGCAGTTTCCTAGCGGGTAGCTCCTACAATGAGCAGTTCTTC,CASSFLAGSSYNEQFF
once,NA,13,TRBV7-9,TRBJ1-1,TGTGCCAGCAGCTCCACAGGGCGTACGGTGGCTTTCTTT,CASSSTGRTVAFF
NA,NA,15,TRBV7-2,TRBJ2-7,TGTGCCAGCAGCTCCCGGACAGTAAAACCCTACGAGCAGTACTTC,CASSSRTVKPYEQYF
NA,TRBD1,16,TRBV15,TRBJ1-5,TGTGCCACCAGCAGACGTTCCAGGGGGGAGAATCAGCCCCAGCATTTT,CATSRRSRGENQPQHF
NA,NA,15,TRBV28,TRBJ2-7,TGTGCCAGCACCCCCCCCGGGGTTGGTACCTACGAGCAGTACTTC,CASTPPGVGTYEQYF
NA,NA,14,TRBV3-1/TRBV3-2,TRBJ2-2,TGTGCCAGCAGGGGGCCTTCGAACACCGGGGAGCTGTTTTTT,CASRGPSNTGELFF
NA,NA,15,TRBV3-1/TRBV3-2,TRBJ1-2,TGTGCCAGCAGCCAGGCGGCGACTCAGGGGTATGGCTACACCTTC,CASSQAATQGYGYTF
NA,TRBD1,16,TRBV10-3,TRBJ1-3,TGTGCCATCAGTAAGGGGGACAGCAAGAACGGAAACACCATATATTTT,CAISKGDSKNGNTIYF
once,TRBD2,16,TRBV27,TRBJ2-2,TGTGCCAGCAGTTACCTAACGGGAGGGCCTCCCGGGGAGCTGTTTTTT,CASSYLTGGPPGELFF
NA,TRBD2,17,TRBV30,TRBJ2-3,TGTGCCTGGAGTGTACGCCGAACTAGCGGGAGGGCAGATACGCAGTATTTT,CAWSVRRTSGRADTQYF
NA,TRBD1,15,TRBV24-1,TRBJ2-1,TGTGCCACCAGTGATTCCGGGACAGGGGAAAATGAGCAGTTCTTC,CATSDSGTGENEQFF
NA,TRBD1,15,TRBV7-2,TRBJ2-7,TGTGCCAGCAGCACAGCGGGACAGGGAGTCTACGAGCAGTACTTC,CASSTAGQGVYEQYF
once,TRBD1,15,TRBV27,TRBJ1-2,TGTGCCAGCAGTCTTGGACAGGGGAGAGGGTATGGCTACACCTTC,CASSLGQGRGYGYTF
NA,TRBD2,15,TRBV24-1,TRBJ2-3,TGTGCCACCAGTGATAATAGCGGGAGTAGGAATACGCAGTATTTT,CATSDNSGSRNTQYF
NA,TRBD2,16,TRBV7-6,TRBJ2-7,TGTGCCAGCAGCCGGGACCCTAGCGGGACTTCCGACGAGCAGTACTTC,CASSRDPSGTSDEQYF
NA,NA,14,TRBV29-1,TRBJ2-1,TGCAGTACGAACGGGGCAGGGGGAGGCGATGAGCAGTTCTTC,CSTNGAGGGDEQFF
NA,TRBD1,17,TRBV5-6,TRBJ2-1,TGTGCCAGCAGCTTAAACGGTTTAACAGGGGATTCGAATGAGCAGTTCTTC,CASSLNGLTGDSNEQFF
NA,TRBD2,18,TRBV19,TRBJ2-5,TGTGCCAGTAGTATTGGCGGATCTAGCGGGAGTTGGCGAGAGACCCAGTACTTC,CASSIGGSSGSWRETQYF
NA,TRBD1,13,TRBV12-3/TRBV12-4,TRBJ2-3,TGTGCCAGCAGCAGGGGGACAGCAGATACGCAGTATTTT,CASSRGTADTQYF
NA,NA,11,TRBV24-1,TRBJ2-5,TGTGCCACCGGGGCCGAAGAGACCCAGTACTTC,CATGAEETQYF
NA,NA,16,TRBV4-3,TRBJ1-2,TGCGCCAGCAGCCAAGAAGGAATTGGGGGCTACTATGGCTACACCTTC,CASSQEGIGGYYGYTF
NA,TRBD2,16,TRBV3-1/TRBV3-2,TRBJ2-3,TGTGCCAGCAGCAGATCGGGAGCGGGGAGCACAGATACGCAGTATTTT,CASSRSGAGSTDTQYF
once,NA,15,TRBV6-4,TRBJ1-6,TGTGCCAGCAGTGACTCGGGCAGGGAAGGTTCACCCCTCCACTTT,CASSDSGREGSPLHF
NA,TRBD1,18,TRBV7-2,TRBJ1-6,TGTGCCAGCAGCTTAGCGTCGCCGGCAGGGGGCCTAGTTTCACCCCTCCACTTT,CASSLASPAGGLVSPLHF
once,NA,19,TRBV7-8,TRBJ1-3,TGTGCCAGCAGCTTAGTATCCCTCCCGGGAGCAGTCACTGGAAACACCATATATTTT,CASSLVSLPGAVTGNTIYF
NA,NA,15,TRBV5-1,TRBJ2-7,TGCGCCAGCAGCTTGTCTCAGGGGACCCCCTACGAGCAGTACTTC,CASSLSQGTPYEQYF